The T cell receptor beta chain described here comes from a study of vaccination and CD4 T cells after COVID-19. Study-wide background: Overlapping spike peptides from SARS-CoV-2, HCoV-NL63, HCoV-OC43 and HCoV-229E served to stimulate the cells.

As to treatment: approximately 9-day PBMC culture with coronavirus spike peptide pools or control peptides (ViraFEST assay). This clonotype was seen only a few times. Its target is not known. The CDR3 sequence is 16 residues long. Per germline, CDR1 DFQATT and CDR2 SNEGSKA (reference sequence). Trimming removed 3 bases at V and 6 bases at J, with 23 bases between. An Oncomine TCR Beta short-read assay was used to sequence the DNA from cultured CD4+ T cells. CD4+ T cells were cultured, and genomic DNA was extracted from them. TCRdb re-derived calls from the PCR reads in MiXCR, one entry per CDR3 protein. The sample yields about 19,000 distinct CDR3 sequences, 49% seen once.

The sample consisted of CD4+ T cells from blood, cultured in vitro. The chain is built from TRBV20-1 and TRBJ1-1, with a weak D call TRBD1 (5 bases). This sequence originates from a human donor who had recovered from COVID-19. The DNA of the CDR3 is TGCAGTGCTAGCTACCCGGTGGGGGGTTTGATATCTGAAGCTTTCTTT. This sequence encodes CSASYPVGGLISEAFF.